The 29 T cell receptor beta chains below were found in one sample sequenced in a study of T cell responses to AZD1222 COVID-19 vaccine. This table comes from immunoSEQ multiplex PCR, and its TCRdb copy is limited to in-frame clones, with some not included. This sample carries 94,000 or so clones, about 89% of them seen once, and the ten largest clones take more than 1.5%. Here the sequenced sample was peripheral blood, taken on day 0 of AZD1222 vaccination. These receptors came from an adult in good health.

V usage is TRBV6-5 and J usage is TRBJ2-7; 11 bases match TRBD1. With 8 bases clipped from V and 0 bases from J, the junction kept 0 bases outside the gene matches. The CDR3 has 13 residues. Germline CDR1 reads MNHEY; CDR2 reads SVGAGI. The DNA of the CDR3 is TGTGCCAGCGGGACAGGGGGCTCCTACGAGCAGTACTTC. Its translation is CASGTGGSYEQYF.

This sequence joins TRBV28 and TRBJ1-3; no definite D call. This CDR3 is built from 12 residues. Germline assignment: CDR1 MDHEN and CDR2 SYDVKM. V was cut by 10 bases and J by 1 base, with 8 bases left in between. CDR3 coding DNA: TGTGCCACCTGGACTTCTGGAAACACCATATATTTT. This translates into CATWTSGNTIYF.

The chain couples TRBV4-1 to TRBJ1-1, with D maybe TRBD1 (5 bases). From germline, CDR1 is MGHRA and CDR2 YSYEKL. Trimming pared 4 bases from V and 5 bases from J, leaving 11 bases between. This CDR3 has 13 residues. CDR3 in DNA: TGCGCCAGCAGCCGTACGTCAGGGACTGAAGCTTTCTTT. Translation: CASSRTSGTEAFF.

This chain links TRBV7-2 with TRBJ2-7; TRBD1 matches at 8 bases. Germline assignment: CDR1 SGHTA and CDR2 FQGNSA. V was pared by 5 bases and J by 3 bases, with 6 bases of the junction left unmatched. The CDR3 length is 14 residues. CDR3 in amino acids: CASSEDRAGYEQYF. CDR3 coding DNA: TGTGCCAGCAGCGAGGACAGGGCGGGCTACGAGCAGTACTTC.

This clone was picked up one time. The J gene is TRBJ2-5, the V gene TRBV9; D is uncertain. The CDR3 runs to 13 residues. Germline CDR1 reads SGDLS; CDR2 reads YYNGEE. Deletions cut 4 bases from V and 2 bases from J, with 9 bases between. CDR3 region: CASSPGSQETQYF. CDR3 coding DNA: TGTGCCAGCAGCCCTGGATCGCAAGAGACCCAGTACTTC.

The chain recombines TRBV3-1 (or the pseudogene TRBV3-2) with TRBJ1-1; a weak D match, TRBD1 (5 bases). Trimming stripped 2 bases from V and 0 bases from J, with 7 bases between. Looked up from germline, CDR1 is LGHDT and CDR2 is YNNKEL (reference sequence). There are 14 residues in the CDR3. CDR3 sequence (DNA): TGTGCCAGCAGCCAAAGGGGATTGAACACTGAAGCTTTCTTT. This codes for CASSQRGLNTEAFF.

The rearrangement joins TRBV6-2 or TRBV6-3 to TRBJ2-1; D possibly corresponds to TRBD2 (6 bases). Germline V lookup: CDR1 MNHEY, CDR2 SVGEGT. This CDR3 region has 13 residues. Trimming took off 5 bases at V and 3 bases at J, with 8 bases between the two ends. As DNA, the CDR3 is TGTGCCAGCAGTCGGCGGGGCTACAATGAGCAGTTCTTC. Translated: CASSRRGYNEQFF.

The rearrangement joins TRBV7-2 to TRBJ2-7; D possibly matches TRBD1 or TRBD2 (5 bases each). CDR3 length: 16 residues. V gave up 2 bases and J gave up 0 bases, with 14 bases separating them. Germline V gene data show CDR1 as SGHTA and CDR2 as FQGNSA. The CDR3 bases are TGTGCCAGCAGCTTACTCTGGGACGGTGGCTCCTACGAGCAGTACTTC. It codes for CASSLLWDGGSYEQYF.

This clone has just one count. The chain uses TRBV5-4 and TRBJ1-1; 10 positions match TRBD1. Unmatched junction bases numbered 5, after V lost 3 bases and J lost 0 bases. The CDR3 contains 16 residues. Per the germline V gene, CDR1 is SGHNT and CDR2 is YYREEE (reference sequence). The DNA of the CDR3 is TGTGCCAGCAGCTCCGGGACAGGGGCGGTGAACACTGAAGCTTTCTTT. Translating gives CASSSGTGAVNTEAFF.

The gene calls are TRBV2 and TRBJ1-4; D is possibly TRBD1 (5 bases). The CDR3 length is 14 residues. The V gene's germline CDR1 is SNHLY and CDR2 FYNNEI. The V gene lost 1 base and the J gene lost 10 bases, with 13 bases spanning the gap. The CDR3 DNA is TGTGCCAGCAGTGAAGTAAGGGCAGGGAGAAAACTGTTTTTT. It encodes CASSEVRAGRKLFF.

V is TRBV6-2 or TRBV6-3 and J is TRBJ2-7, with D uncertain. Germline V gene lookup returns CDR1 MNHEY and CDR2 SVGEGT. Between the trimmed V and J ends, which lost 2 bases and 7 bases, there was a span of 12 bases. The CDR3 runs 13 residues. CDR3 region: CASSYGTTGEQYF. CDR3 DNA sequence: TGTGCCAGCAGTTACGGTACTACGGGTGAGCAGTACTTC.

The V gene is TRBV5-1, the J gene TRBJ2-1; 12 bases fit TRBD2. J gave up 4 bases and V 4 bases, and 3 bases lay outside the gene matches. Germline lookup yields CDR1 SGHRS and CDR2 YFSETQ. This CDR3 has 15 residues. As DNA, the CDR3 is TGCGCCAGCAGCGATGGGACTAGCGGGTACAATGAGCAGTTCTTC. This encodes CASSDGTSGYNEQFF.

The CDR3 DNA reads TGTGCCTGGCGGCCCGGGACAGGGAACGGCTACACCTTC. This translates into CAWRPGTGNGYTF. The rearrangement uses TRBV30 and TRBJ1-2; 9 nucleotides align to TRBD1. V shed 5 bases and J 8 bases; nucleotides not matched to a gene: 9. Germline values: CDR1 GTSNPN, CDR2 SVGIG (reference sequence). The CDR3 totals 13 residues.

The chain combines TRBV6-1 with TRBJ1-3, with D tentatively TRBD1 (6 bases). Germline V gene sequence: CDR1 MNHNS, CDR2 SASEGT. This CDR3 has 16 residues. The ends were cut back, 4 bases at V and 0 bases at J, with 13 bases in the middle. This chain's CDR3 is CASSGNRVRSGNTIYF. The CDR3 DNA reads as TGTGCCAGCAGTGGGAACAGGGTCCGCTCTGGAAACACCATATATTTT.

This clone was seen a few times. V is TRBV7-3 and J is TRBJ2-7; 8 bases match TRBD2. CDR3 length equals 16 residues. Germline V gene sequence: CDR1 SGHTA, CDR2 FQGTGA. Trimming at V came to 0 bases and at J to 3 bases, leaving 7 bases not matched to a gene. CDR3: CASSLTLIAGNYEQYF. The CDR3, as DNA: TGTGCCAGCAGCTTAACGCTGATAGCGGGGAACTACGAGCAGTACTTC.

This rearrangement joins TRBV19 to TRBJ2-7, with a possible D match to TRBD2 (7 bases). V lost 8 bases, J lost 2 bases, and 13 bases lay in between. Per germline, CDR1 LNHDA and CDR2 SQIVND (reference sequence). The CDR3 contains 13 residues. CDR3 sequence reads: CASGTTGTYEQYF. The CDR3 coding sequence is TGTGCCAGTGGGACTACAGGGACCTACGAGCAGTACTTC. Looking up the rest from reference TRBV19 and TRBJ2-7 gives the full variable domain: DGGITQSPKYLFRKEGQNVTLSCEQNLNHDAMYWYRQDPGQGLRLIYYSQIVNDFQKGDIAEGYSVSREKKESFPLTVTSAQKNPTAFYLCASGTTGTYEQYFGPGTRLTVT.

This rearrangement joins TRBV3-1 (or the pseudogene TRBV3-2) to TRBJ2-3, with 9 bases lining up with TRBD2. V was pared by 4 bases and J by 4 bases, with 6 bases of the junction left unmatched. Germline CDR1 is LGHDT and CDR2 is YNNKEL (reference sequence). The CDR3 sequence is 15 residues long. The CDR3 here is CASSRGTSGSDTQYF. In DNA form, the CDR3 reads TGTGCCAGCAGCCGGGGCACTAGCGGGTCAGATACGCAGTATTTT.

The chain carries TRBV30 and TRBJ2-7, with D perhaps TRBD2 (6 bases). Germline CDR1 GTSNPN, CDR2 SVGIG (reference sequence). Trimming took 5 bases from V and 6 from J, leaving 17 bases between them. The CDR3 has 13 residues. The CDR3 here is CAWGRDLVREQYF. The CDR3 coding sequence is TGTGCCTGGGGACGGGACTTGGTACGCGAGCAGTACTTC.

This chain connects TRBV9 to TRBJ1-5; the D is unclear. V dropped 3 bases and J dropped 4 bases, with 8 bases sitting between them. CDR3 length: 13 amino acids. CDR1 SGDLS and CDR2 YYNGEE come from the germline V gene. CDR3 sequence reads: CASSGTDNQPQHF. The DNA for the CDR3 is TGTGCCAGCAGCGGGACGGATAATCAGCCCCAGCATTTT.

The V and J genes are TRBV5-1 and TRBJ2-1; D not resolved. This CDR3 spans 13 amino acids. The germline V gene has CDR1 SGHRS and CDR2 YFSETQ. Trimming shortened V by 0 bases and J by 13 bases, and 14 bases separated the two germline ends. The CDR3 DNA follows: TGCGCCAGCAGCTTGGACTACGGTAGGGAACAGTTCTTC. Translated, it gives CASSLDYGREQFF.

CDR3 sequence reads: CATSRSYNSPLHF. CDR3 nucleotides: TGTGCCACCTCACGCTCCTATAATTCACCCCTCCACTTT. This chain connects TRBV6-5 to TRBJ1-6; no reliable D call. Trimming left V 10 bases short and J 0 bases short, with 7 bases between. The CDR3 covers 13 residues. Looked up from germline, CDR1 is MNHEY and CDR2 is SVGAGI.

The chain uses TRBV10-3 and TRBJ2-1; 9 bases align to TRBD2. Trimming cost V 0 bases and J 5 bases; bases outside gene matches: 8. The length of the CDR3 is 17 residues. CDR1 and CDR2 from the germline V gene are ENHRY and SYGVKD. CDR3 sequence: CAISESQASGDHNEQFF. In DNA form, the CDR3 reads TGTGCCATCAGTGAGTCGCAGGCTAGCGGGGACCACAATGAGCAGTTCTTC.

This chain joins TRBV10-2 and TRBJ2-1, with D possibly matching TRBD2 (5 bases). The germline gives CDR1 WSHSY, CDR2 SAAADI. The CDR3 contains 15 residues. Trimming pared 6 bases from V and 8 bases from J, leaving 20 bases between. CDR3 nucleotides: TGCGCCAGCAGAGCCGGTGAGGGTCGAGAGGATGAGCAGTTCTTC. Translation gives CASRAGEGREDEQFF.

This clone was detected once. The chain recombines TRBV28 with TRBJ1-2; maybe TRBD1 (5 bases). The CDR3 is 13 residues long. Germline-derived CDR1 and CDR2 are MDHEN and SYDVKM. The ends were cut back, 6 bases at V and 3 bases at J, with 11 bases in the middle. CDR3 DNA: TGTGCCAGCAGACCCGGGACGGACTATGGCTACACCTTC. Residues: CASRPGTDYGYTF.

The CDR3: CASSQSNGNNQPQHF. The CDR3 DNA reads as TGTGCCAGCAGCCAATCGAATGGGAATAATCAGCCCCAGCATTTT. The V gene is TRBV16, the J gene TRBJ1-5; D is undetermined. Deletions cut 0 bases from V and 4 bases from J, with 10 bases between. Germline CDR1 KGHSY, CDR2 FQNENV. CDR3 length: 15 residues. Full variable domain (outside the CDR3, taken from reference TRBV16 and TRBJ1-5): GEEVAQTPKHLVRGEGQKAKLYCAPIKGHSYVFWYQQVLKNEFKFLISFQNENVFDETGMPKERFSAKCLPNSPCSLEIQATKLEDSAVYFCASSQSNGNNQPQHFGDGTRLSIL.

In DNA form, the CDR3 reads TGTGCCAGCAGCGTCGGGGGAAGTGGCACCGGGGAGCTGTTTTTT. This sequence encodes CASSVGGSGTGELFF. The chain has TRBV9 and TRBJ2-2; the D gene is possibly TRBD2 (6 bases). This CDR3 is 15 amino acids long. CDR1 is SGDLS, CDR2 YYNGEE, per germline. V was clipped by 2 bases and J by 4 bases, with 12 bases between them.

V gene TRBV5-1 combines with J gene TRBJ2-6; 8 bases fit TRBD1. Looked up from germline, CDR1 is SGHRS and CDR2 is YFSETQ. V gave up 4 bases and J gave up 4 bases; unmatched junction bases: 7. This CDR3 is built from 16 residues. The chain's CDR3 is CASSVTGGTGANVLTF. For the CDR3, the DNA is TGCGCCAGCAGCGTTACAGGGGGAACAGGGGCCAACGTCCTGACTTTC. The full variable domain, its missing parts supplied by reference TRBV5-1 and TRBJ2-6, is KAGVTQTPRYLIKTRGQQVTLSCSPISGHRSVSWYQQTPGQGLQFLFEYFSETQRNKGNFPGRFSGRQFSNSRSEMNVSTLELGDSALYLCASSVTGGTGANVLTFGAGSRLTVL.

The chain combines TRBV6-5 with TRBJ1-5; the D gene is possibly TRBD1 (6 bases). V was trimmed by 4 bases and J by 3 bases, leaving 10 bases between them. This CDR3 has 14 amino acids. Germline CDR1 MNHEY, CDR2 SVGAGI. CDR3 in amino acids: CASSFDRFNQPQHF. The CDR3 nucleotides are TGTGCCAGCAGTTTTGACAGGTTCAATCAGCCCCAGCATTTT.

In DNA form, the CDR3 reads TGTGCCACCAGTGATTTTACAGGGGGCGAAGAGACCCAGTACTTC. Residues: CATSDFTGGEETQYF. V is TRBV24-1 and J is TRBJ2-5, with 9 bases identical to TRBD1. The CDR3 spans 15 residues. In germline, CDR1 is KGHDR, CDR2 SFDVKD. Losses at the gene ends were 1 base for V and 3 bases for J; bases not matched to a gene: 2.